These 9 T cell receptor beta chains share one sample of origin, sequenced in a study of identical twins. TCRdb called the 5' RACE reads again in MiXCR, with one record for every CDR3 protein. The table lists about 530,000 distinct CDR3 sequences, 20% to 25% of them singletons, with approximately 0.5% in the top ten. These data were likewise used in another study, on yellow fever vaccine responses in identical twins.

Material: CD4+ T cells sorted from blood. Receptors were obtained from a young woman in good health.

The rearrangement links TRBV20-1 to TRBJ2-5; TRBD2 agrees at 14 bases. Per germline, CDR1 DFQATT and CDR2 SNEGSKA (reference sequence). The ends lost 3 bases at V and 1 base at J; junction bases unmatched: 4. There are 16 residues in the CDR3. CDR3 sequence: CSASQGLAGAQETQYF. CDR3 nucleotides: TGCAGTGCTAGCCAGGGACTAGCGGGGGCCCAAGAGACCCAGTACTTC.

This clonotype was detected only a few times. This sequence joins TRBV5-1 and TRBJ2-4; 9 bases fit TRBD1. Germline CDR1 and CDR2: SGHRS and YFSETQ. The CDR3 totals 15 residues. V dropped 4 bases and J dropped 8; count of bases not matched to a gene: 10. CDR3 loop: CASSIDRGSVDIQYF. The DNA of the CDR3 is TGCGCCAGCAGCATAGACAGGGGGTCGGTAGACATTCAGTACTTC.

In this sample, this clonotype turned up a few times. The rearrangement uses TRBV10-3 and TRBJ1-5; D not resolved. The germline V gene has CDR1 ENHRY and CDR2 SYGVKD. V was clipped by 0 bases and J by 0 bases, with 9 bases between them. This CDR3 comprises 16 residues. The CDR3 bases are TGTGCCATCAGTGAGTCGGCTGGGAATAGCAATCAGCCCCAGCATTTT. Protein sequence: CAISESAGNSNQPQHF.

This clonotype was seen a handful of times. CDR3 residues: CASSYGPTGYEQYV. The CDR3 bases are TGTGCCAGCAGTTACGGTCCGACAGGGTACGAGCAGTACGTC. The J gene is TRBJ2-7, the V gene TRBV6-5; TRBD1 matches 7 bases. Germline V CDR1 and CDR2: MNHEY, SVGAGI. The CDR3 is 14 amino acids. The trim removed 2 bases at V and 4 bases at J, leaving 5 bases unmatched.

This chain links TRBV18 with TRBJ2-7; 7 bases fit TRBD2. The CDR3 extends over 14 amino acids. The J segment lost 6 bases and the V segment lost 2 bases, leaving 7 bases of the junction unmatched. Germline V CDR1 and CDR2: KGHSH, LQKENI. The CDR3 here is CASSPAGRVGEQYV. The CDR3 region has the DNA TGTGCCAGCTCACCAGCAGGGAGGGTAGGCGAGCAGTACGTC.

By sample fraction, this clonotype is medium-sized. J is TRBJ2-1 and V is TRBV12-3 or TRBV12-4; 16 bases are a match to TRBD2. The length of the CDR3 is 20 residues. V lost 6 bases, J lost 0 bases, and 11 bases stayed unmatched. CDR3 amino acids: CASSPTPGTSGRGSYNEQFF. CDR3 DNA sequence: TGTGCCAGCAGCCCCACCCCCGGGACTAGCGGGAGGGGCTCCTACAATGAGCAGTTCTTC.

J is TRBJ1-1 and V is TRBV5-1; a weak D match, TRBD1 (6 bases). The CDR3 covers 15 residues. V dropped 0 bases and J dropped 4 bases, with 13 bases sitting between them. In germline, CDR1 is SGHRS, CDR2 YFSETQ. Written as DNA, the CDR3 is TGCGCCAGCAGCTTGGACTTAACAGGGACCACTGAAGCTTTCTTT. Protein product: CASSLDLTGTTEAFF.

CDR3 region: CASRGTTSGINEQFF. The CDR3 DNA follows: TGTGCCAGCAGAGGAACGACTAGCGGGATAAATGAGCAGTTCTTC. This chain joins TRBV2 and TRBJ2-1, with 11 nucleotides matching TRBD2. Trimming took 6 bases from V and 7 from J; bases not matched to a gene: 8. The CDR3 covers 15 residues. Germline values: CDR1 SNHLY, CDR2 FYNNEI.

This clonotype was seen only a few times. The rearrangement uses TRBV6-1 and TRBJ1-6, with D maybe TRBD1 (5 bases). Germline CDR1 reads MNHNS; CDR2 reads SASEGT. This CDR3 comprises 13 residues. This chain's CDR3 is CVTMVTANSPLHF. CDR3 bases: TGTGTCACCATGGTGACAGCCAATTCACCCCTCCACTTT.